This entry lists 22 T cell receptor beta chains sequenced from one sample in a study of blood T cell repertoires in COVID-19. The data were produced by immunoSEQ multiplex PCR, yet TCRdb's version contains in-frame clones alone and is incomplete. Here the sample spans about 180,000 clones, about 78% being singletons. Sequencing was carried out using PBMCs or T cells enriched from blood (not recorded which). All receptors come from a woman in her 50s who had recovered from COVID-19.

The CDR3 coding sequence is TGTGCCAGCAGTGGTTCACTGGGAGCGGGAGAATCAGATACGCAGTATTTT. Translation gives CASSGSLGAGESDTQYF. The chain combines TRBV25-1 with TRBJ2-3, with 8 bases fitting TRBD2. Germline lookup yields CDR1 MGHDK and CDR2 SYGVNS. Trimming at V came to 4 bases and at J to 4 bases, leaving 13 bases not matched to a gene. This CDR3 is built from 17 residues.

The genes are TRBV18 and TRBJ1-6, with 8 bases that match TRBD1. CDR1 KGHSH and CDR2 LQKENI come from the germline V gene. This CDR3 comprises 15 residues. Trimming took 0 bases from V and 10 from J; bases not matched to a gene: 5. The CDR3 DNA reads TGTGCCAGCTCACCACCGATGACAGGGGAATCACCCCTCCACTTT. Protein product: CASSPPMTGESPLHF.

V is TRBV23-1 and J is TRBJ1-1; no clear D. TRBV23-1 is identified as an open reading frame with a role that is uncertain. Trimming shortened V by 2 bases and J by 6 bases, and 10 bases separated the two germline ends. The CDR3 has 13 residues. CDR3 sequence (DNA): TGCGCCAGCAGTCAAGGAGGGTGGGCTGAAGCTTTCTTT. Translated: CASSQGGWAEAFF.

This clone has more than one count but fewer than ten. The chain is built from TRBV19 and TRBJ2-7; 10 bases line up with TRBD2. The CDR3 runs to 13 residues. Germline lookup yields CDR1 LNHDA and CDR2 SQIVND (reference sequence). Unmatched junction bases numbered 1, after V lost 5 bases and J lost 3 bases. CDR3 residues: CASSASGSYEQYF. The CDR3 DNA is TGTGCCAGTAGTGCTAGCGGGAGCTACGAGCAGTACTTC.

The J gene is TRBJ1-4, the V gene TRBV2, with D unclear. The CDR3 has 13 residues. Trimming took 4 bases from V and 7 from J, leaving 10 bases between them. In germline, CDR1 is SNHLY, CDR2 FYNNEI. DNA for the CDR3: TGTGCCAGCAGTGGAGGGCGTGGTGAAAAACTGTTTTTT. It is translated as CASSGGRGEKLFF.

V and J are TRBV7-2 and TRBJ1-5, with 9 bases aligning to TRBD1. Germline-derived CDR1 and CDR2 are SGHTA and FQGNSA. This CDR3 contains 15 residues. V gave up 5 bases and J gave up 2 bases; unmatched junction bases: 4. The CDR3 nucleotides are TGTGCCAGCAGCGGACAGGGGCAGGGCAATCAGCCCCAGCATTTT. As protein: CASSGQGQGNQPQHF. Together with reference TRBV7-2 and TRBJ1-5, the CDR3 gives the full variable domain: GAGVSQSPSNKVTEKGKDVELRCDPISGHTALYWYRQSLGQGLEFLIYFQGNSAPDKSGLPSDRFSAERTGGSVSTLTIQRTQQEDSAVYLCASSGQGQGNQPQHFGDGTRLSIL.

V gene TRBV5-4 combines with J gene TRBJ2-5; 9 bases match TRBD2. The germline V gene encodes CDR1 SGHNT and CDR2 YYREEE (reference sequence). J was trimmed by 5 bases and V by 6 bases; bases with no gene match: 14. The CDR3 runs 16 residues. CDR3 DNA: TGTGCCAGCACCCTGGGAGCGGGAGGAGTTGGGGAGACCCAGTACTTC. Translated, it gives CASTLGAGGVGETQYF.

V is TRBV4-3 and J is TRBJ1-6, with D maybe TRBD1 (5 bases). V was cut by 2 bases and J by 7 bases, with 21 bases left in between. The CDR3 is 18 amino acids. Per germline, CDR1 LGHNA and CDR2 YSLEER. CDR3 nucleotides: TGCGCCAGCAGCCAAAGGGTCCGTGGGGCAGTGAGGAATTCACCCCTCCACTTT. Translating it yields CASSQRVRGAVRNSPLHF.

This rearrangement joins TRBV6-5 to TRBJ2-1, with D hard to call. V lost 7 bases and J 4 bases, leaving 14 bases between the germline ends. The CDR3 covers 14 residues. In germline, CDR1 is MNHEY, CDR2 SVGAGI. CDR3 sequence: CASTTRRPYNEQFF. In DNA, the CDR3 is TGTGCCAGCACGACTCGTAGGCCGTACAATGAGCAGTTCTTC.

V is TRBV30 and J is TRBJ1-1; 9 bases match TRBD1. The germline CDR1 and CDR2 sequences are GTSNPN and SVGIG (reference sequence). With V trimmed by 2 bases and J by 11 bases, 12 bases remained unmatched. The CDR3 sequence is 14 residues long. CDR3 sequence (DNA): TGTGCCTGGAGTTCAGACAGGGGGAGCGGTCGGGCTTTCTTT. As protein: CAWSSDRGSGRAFF.

V usage is TRBV3-1 (or the pseudogene TRBV3-2) and J usage is TRBJ1-6; possible D gene TRBD1, 5 bases. There are 16 residues in the CDR3. Germline-derived CDR1 and CDR2 are LGHDT and YNNKEL (reference sequence). The V gene lost 4 bases and the J gene lost 10 bases, with 20 bases spanning the gap. CDR3 sequence: CASSPIGQGIGSPLHF. Here the CDR3 DNA reads TGTGCCAGCAGCCCCATAGGGCAGGGAATAGGGTCACCCCTCCACTTT.

CDR3 protein: CASSPTSDRVGGYTF. CDR3 nucleotides: TGTGCCAGCTCACCAACCTCGGACAGGGTGGGTGGCTACACCTTC. The chain couples TRBV18 to TRBJ1-2, with 8 bases that match TRBD1. This CDR3 is built from 15 residues. Germline V lookup: CDR1 KGHSH, CDR2 LQKENI. After removal of 2 bases from V and 7 bases from J, the junction contained 9 bases not matched to a gene.

About this clone itself: At one end the junction does not follow the germline gene, possibly because of a read error. V and J are TRBV5-8 and TRBJ2-6; TRBD2 is a possible D gene (6 bases). The CDR3 extends over 16 amino acids. The germline V gene encodes CDR1 SGHTS and CDR2 YDEGEE. CDR3 sequence reads: CASSPTARLGGNVLTF. The CDR3 nucleotides read TGTGCCAGCAGCCCTACCGCACGTCTCGGGGGCAACGTCCTGACTTTC.

In this sample, this clone turned up a few times. The V gene is TRBV7-2, the J gene TRBJ2-1; 9 bases agree with TRBD2. The CDR3 contains 13 residues. The germline CDR1 and CDR2 sequences are SGHTA and FQGNSA. Trimming cost V 4 bases and J 12 bases; bases outside gene matches: 7. CDR3 in amino acids: CASSSGLATLQFF. As DNA, the CDR3 is TGTGCCAGCAGCTCGGGACTAGCTACACTGCAGTTCTTC.

The V gene is TRBV2, the J gene TRBJ2-2, with D unclear. Looked up from germline, CDR1 is SNHLY and CDR2 is FYNNEI. Trimming left V 6 bases short and J 1 base short, with 9 bases between. CDR3 length: 14 amino acids. The CDR3 nucleotides read TGTGCCAGCAGAAGAGTCCGGAACACCGGGGAGCTGTTTTTT. It specifies CASRRVRNTGELFF.

This clone was counted only a few times. The chain recombines TRBV27 with TRBJ2-7; a weak D match, TRBD2 (6 bases). CDR1 is MNHEY and CDR2 is SMNVEV in the germline V gene (reference sequence). V was trimmed by 6 bases and J by 5 bases, leaving 20 bases between them. There are 15 residues in the CDR3. The CDR3 DNA sequence: TGTGCCAGCAGCAACAGAGGAGGGAGAGTGAACGAGCAGTACTTC. Protein: CASSNRGGRVNEQYF.

The chain has TRBV7-9 and TRBJ2-6; TRBD1 matches at 10 bases. The CDR3 sequence is 17 residues long. The V gene's germline CDR1 is SEHNR and CDR2 FQNEAQ (reference sequence). J was trimmed by 0 bases and V by 5 bases; bases with no gene match: 4. For the CDR3, the DNA is TGTGCCAGCAGCCCACGGACAGGGGGCTCTGGGGCCAACGTCCTGACTTTC. Its protein product is CASSPRTGGSGANVLTF.

The chain recombines TRBV7-9 with TRBJ2-5, with D unresolved. The ends were cut back, 3 bases at V and 4 bases at J, with 3 bases in the middle. This CDR3 is built from 11 residues. Germline CDR1 reads SEHNR; CDR2 reads FQNEAQ (reference sequence). In DNA form, the CDR3 reads TGTGCCAGCAGCTTTCGAGAGACCCAGTACTTC. It yields the protein CASSFRETQYF.

This clone was picked up a small number of times. The rearrangement links TRBV9 to TRBJ1-5; a weak D match, TRBD1 (6 bases). Germline V lookup: CDR1 SGDLS, CDR2 YYNGEE. Trimming cost V 3 bases and J 4 bases, with 8 bases left between them. The CDR3 spans 13 residues. CDR3 nucleotide sequence: TGTGCCAGCAGCGAGGGGGGGAATCAGCCCCAGCATTTT. This translates into CASSEGGNQPQHF. Complete variable domain (other parts from reference TRBV9 and TRBJ1-5): DSGVTQTPKHLITATGQRVTLRCSPRSGDLSVYWYQQSLDQGLQFLIQYYNGEERAKGNILERFSAQQFPDLHSELNLSSLELGDSALYFCASSEGGNQPQHFGDGTRLSIL.

This clone has ten or more counts. V usage is TRBV12-3 or TRBV12-4 and J usage is TRBJ1-4, with TRBD1 matching 8 bases. The V segment lost 8 bases and the J segment 7 bases; nucleotides outside the gene matches: 6. The CDR3 totals 13 residues. CDR3 in amino acids: CASAPGQAEKLFF. In DNA, the CDR3 is TGTGCCAGCGCACCGGGACAGGCTGAAAAACTGTTTTTT.

The CDR3 DNA sequence: TGTGCCAGCAGCTTCCTCGGTGGGGCCAACGTCCTGACTTTC. It translates to CASSFLGGANVLTF. J is TRBJ2-6 and V is TRBV7-2, with no clear D. From germline, CDR1 is SGHTA and CDR2 FQGNSA. This CDR3 has 14 residues. Trimming left V 3 bases short and J 3 bases short, with 6 bases between.

DNA for the CDR3: TGTGCCCTTAGGGGGATCAATCAGCCCCAGCATTTT. Protein sequence: CALRGINQPQHF. The chain combines TRBV21-1 with TRBJ1-5; the table calls TRBD1, which could not be checked here. TRBV21-1 is classified as a pseudogene. The CDR3 contains 12 residues.